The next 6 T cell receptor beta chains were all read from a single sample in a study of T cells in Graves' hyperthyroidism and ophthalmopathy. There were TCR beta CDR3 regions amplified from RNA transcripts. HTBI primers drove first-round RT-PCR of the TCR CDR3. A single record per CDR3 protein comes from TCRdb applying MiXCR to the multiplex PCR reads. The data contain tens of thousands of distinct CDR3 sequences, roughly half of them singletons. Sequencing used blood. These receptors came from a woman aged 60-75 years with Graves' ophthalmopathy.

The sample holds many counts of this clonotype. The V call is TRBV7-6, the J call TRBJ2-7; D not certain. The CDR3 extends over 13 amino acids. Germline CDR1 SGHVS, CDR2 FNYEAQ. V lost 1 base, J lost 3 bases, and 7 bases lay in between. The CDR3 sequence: CASSLDSNYEQYF. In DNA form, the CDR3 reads TGTGCCAGCAGCTTAGACAGTAACTACGAGCAGTACTTC.

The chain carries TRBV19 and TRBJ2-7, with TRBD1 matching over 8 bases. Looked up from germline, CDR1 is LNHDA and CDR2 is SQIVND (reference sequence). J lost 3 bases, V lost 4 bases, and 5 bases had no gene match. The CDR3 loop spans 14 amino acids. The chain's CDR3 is CASSTDRVGYEQYF. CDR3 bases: TGTGCCAGTAGTACGGACAGGGTTGGCTACGAGCAGTACTTC.

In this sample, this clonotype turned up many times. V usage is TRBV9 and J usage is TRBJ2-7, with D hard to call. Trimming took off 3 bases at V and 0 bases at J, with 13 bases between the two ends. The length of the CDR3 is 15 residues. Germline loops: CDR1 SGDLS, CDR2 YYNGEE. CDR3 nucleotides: TGTGCCAGCAGCGAAGTTCCCGGGTTCTCCTACGAGCAGTACTTC. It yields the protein CASSEVPGFSYEQYF. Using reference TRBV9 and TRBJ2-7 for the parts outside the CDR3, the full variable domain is DSGVTQTPKHLITATGQRVTLRCSPRSGDLSVYWYQQSLDQGLQFLIQYYNGEERAKGNILERFSAQQFPDLHSELNLSSLELGDSALYFCASSEVPGFSYEQYFGPGTRLTVT.

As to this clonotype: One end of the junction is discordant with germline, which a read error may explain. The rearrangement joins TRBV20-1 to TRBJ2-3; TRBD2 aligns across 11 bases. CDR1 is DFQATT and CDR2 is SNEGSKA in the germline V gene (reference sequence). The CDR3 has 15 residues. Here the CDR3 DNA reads TGCAGTGCCCCAGGGACTAGCGGCTGCCCAGATACGCAATATTTT. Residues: CSAPGTSGCPDTQYF.

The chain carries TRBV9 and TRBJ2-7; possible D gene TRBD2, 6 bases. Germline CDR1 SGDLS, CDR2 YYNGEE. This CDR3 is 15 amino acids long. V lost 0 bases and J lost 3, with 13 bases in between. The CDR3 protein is CASSVEIADFYEQYF. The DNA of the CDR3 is TGTGCCAGCAGCGTAGAAATAGCGGATTTCTACGAGCAGTACTTC. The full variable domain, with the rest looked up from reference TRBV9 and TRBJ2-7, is DSGVTQTPKHLITATGQRVTLRCSPRSGDLSVYWYQQSLDQGLQFLIQYYNGEERAKGNILERFSAQQFPDLHSELNLSSLELGDSALYFCASSVEIADFYEQYFGPGTRLTVT.

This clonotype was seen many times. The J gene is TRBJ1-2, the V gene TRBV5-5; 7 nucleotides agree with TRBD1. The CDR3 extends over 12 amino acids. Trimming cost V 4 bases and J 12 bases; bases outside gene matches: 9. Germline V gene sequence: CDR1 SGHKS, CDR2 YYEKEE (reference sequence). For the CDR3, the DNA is TGTGCCAGCAGCCAGCCCAGGGGGGACAACACCTTC. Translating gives CASSQPRGDNTF.